This record covers a single T cell receptor (beta chain). This clone came up once. No antigen is known for it. The sample holds no much larger clone one base away, and base qualities are not on file. The data are from a study of blood T cell repertoires in COVID-19 (TCRdb year 2020). Notes on the research overall: Collaborator samples came from the United States, Italy and Spain and covered acute and convalescent phases of COVID-19. The material from the prospective study consisted of cDNA or gDNA derived from T cells, B-cell-depleted T cells, or PBMCs. The dataset comprised deeply sampled blood TCRbeta repertoires from subjects exposed to, actively infected with, or recovered from COVID-19. The repertoires were made available in a free public database intended to serve as a resource for research on the immune response to SARS-CoV-2. The samples were drawn from the first 160 participants of the ongoing ImmuneRACE study and from 1,254 subjects provided by 6 global collaborators. Nearly every sample came with metadata listing a de-identified subject ID, COVID-19 status, age in years and sex. HLA class I and class II types, where available, came from metadata supplied by the sample provider rather than from assay-based typing.

Broader findings and caveats from the paper: The quantity of clinical and demographic metadata differed by source and by participant and was supplied without curation.

At one collaborating source in Seattle, patients were enrolled during active infection and were followed longitudinally through the course of disease. Whole blood was collected in K2EDTA tubes by collaborating institutions according to the institutions' own protocols. For TCRbeta analysis, collaborators shipped samples as frozen whole blood, isolated PBMCs, or DNA extracted from either of those sample types. TCRbeta CDR3 regions were amplified from genomic DNA using the immunoSEQ Assay, a bias-controlled multiplex PCR. The source study handled its data this way. The number of nucleated cells in each sample was estimated by amplification of reference gene primers within the assay. Sequence reads were collapsed and filtered to measure the absolute abundance of every unique TCRbeta CDR3 rearrangement. Productive Simpson clonality was computed per sample as the square root of Simpson's diversity index over productive rearrangements. The source is immuneACCESS, and TCRdb retained only in-frame sequences with V and J called. Part of the clones is not carried over; for the studies checked, unresolved V genes explain less than half of this, and the remainder is unexplained. Clonal size and the V and J genes are those of that table, whereas D and trimming came from the DNA. The sample table holds under 450,000 clones, of which about 87% were seen once. The top ten clonotypes cover 10% to 15% of the sample.

This receptor was identified in a woman in her forties or fifties with COVID-19, enrolled during active disease. The source material was peripheral blood.

The bases read TGTGCCAGCAGCTTTGGGGGCGTGATTAATTCACCCCTCCACTTT. Its protein is CASSFGGVINSPLHF. Recombination linked TRBV7-2 to TRBJ1-6, and perhaps TRBD1 as D gene, on 6 matching bases. The CDR3 goes from the cysteine to the phenylalanine over 15 residues. The only DNA kept is the CDR3, 45 bases in frame from the first base. The junction shows trimming of 3 bases on V and 6 bases on J, plus 12 bases between the germline ends. As encoded in the germline V gene, CDR1 is SGHTA while CDR2 is FQGNSA.